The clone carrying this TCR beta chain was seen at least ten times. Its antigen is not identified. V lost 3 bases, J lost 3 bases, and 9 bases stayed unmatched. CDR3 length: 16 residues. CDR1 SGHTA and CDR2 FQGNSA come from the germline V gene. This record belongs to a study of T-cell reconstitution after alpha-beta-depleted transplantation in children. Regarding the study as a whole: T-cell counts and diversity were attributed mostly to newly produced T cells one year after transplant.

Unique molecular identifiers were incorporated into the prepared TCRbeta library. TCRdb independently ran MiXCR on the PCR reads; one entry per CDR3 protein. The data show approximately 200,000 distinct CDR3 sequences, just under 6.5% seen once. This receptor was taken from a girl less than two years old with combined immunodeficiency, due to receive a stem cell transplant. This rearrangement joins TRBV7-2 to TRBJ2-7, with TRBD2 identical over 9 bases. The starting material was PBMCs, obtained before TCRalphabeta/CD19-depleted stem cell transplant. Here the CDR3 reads CASSFPLREGYYEQYF. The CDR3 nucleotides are TGTGCCAGCAGCTTTCCCCTGCGGGAGGGCTACTACGAGCAGTACTTC.